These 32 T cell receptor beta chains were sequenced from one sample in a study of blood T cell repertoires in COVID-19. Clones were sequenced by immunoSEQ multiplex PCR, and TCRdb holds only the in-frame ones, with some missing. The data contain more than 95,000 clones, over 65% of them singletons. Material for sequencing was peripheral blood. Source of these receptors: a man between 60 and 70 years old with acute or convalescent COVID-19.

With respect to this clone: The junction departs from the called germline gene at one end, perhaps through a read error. The DNA for the CDR3 is TGTGCCAGCAGCCTAACAGGGGGTAGCAATCAGCCCCAGCATTTT. It is translated as CASSLTGGSNQPQHF. The chain couples TRBV7-3 to TRBJ1-5; 8 nucleotides match TRBD1. Germline V gives CDR1 SGHTA, CDR2 FQGTGA. The CDR3 runs to 15 residues.

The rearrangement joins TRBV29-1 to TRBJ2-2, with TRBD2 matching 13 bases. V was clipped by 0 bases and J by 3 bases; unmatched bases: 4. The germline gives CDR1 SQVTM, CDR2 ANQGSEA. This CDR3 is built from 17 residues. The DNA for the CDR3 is TGCAGCGTTGAAGATCCTGGACTAGCGGGAGACACCGGGGAGCTGTTTTTT. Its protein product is CSVEDPGLAGDTGELFF.

DNA for the CDR3: TGTGCCAGTAGCTTGGACAGATTGAACACTGAAGCTTTCTTT. It yields the protein CASSLDRLNTEAFF. This chain links TRBV19 with TRBJ1-1; weak D call: TRBD1 (6 bases). This CDR3 has 14 amino acids. Germline assignment: CDR1 LNHDA and CDR2 SQIVND (reference sequence). V gave up 6 bases and J gave up 0 bases, with 11 bases separating them.

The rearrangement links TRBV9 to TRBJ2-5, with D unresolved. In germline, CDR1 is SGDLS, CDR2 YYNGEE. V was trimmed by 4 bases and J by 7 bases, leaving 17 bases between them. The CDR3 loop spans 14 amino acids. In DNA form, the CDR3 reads TGTGCCAGCAGCACTATGGATCGGTTAGGGACCCAGTACTTC. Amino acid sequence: CASSTMDRLGTQYF.

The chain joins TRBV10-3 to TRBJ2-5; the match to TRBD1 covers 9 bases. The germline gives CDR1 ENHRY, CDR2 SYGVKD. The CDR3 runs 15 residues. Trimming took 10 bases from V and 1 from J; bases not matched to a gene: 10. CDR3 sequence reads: CATRRGQGLQETQYF. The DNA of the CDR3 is TGTGCCACGCGGCGGGGACAGGGCCTCCAAGAGACCCAGTACTTC.

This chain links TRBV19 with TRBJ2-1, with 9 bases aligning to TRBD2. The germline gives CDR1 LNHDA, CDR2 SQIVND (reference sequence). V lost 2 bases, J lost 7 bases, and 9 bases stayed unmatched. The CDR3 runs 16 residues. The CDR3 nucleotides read TGTGCCAGTAGTATACCCGCACTAGCGGGTGGAAATGAGCAGTTCTTC. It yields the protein CASSIPALAGGNEQFF.

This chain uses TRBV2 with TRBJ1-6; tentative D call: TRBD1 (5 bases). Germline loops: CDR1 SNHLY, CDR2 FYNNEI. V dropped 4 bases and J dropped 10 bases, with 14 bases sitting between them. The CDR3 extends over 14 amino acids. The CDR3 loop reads CASSGDGLGSPLHF. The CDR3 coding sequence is TGTGCCAGCAGTGGGGACGGACTAGGGTCACCCCTCCACTTT.

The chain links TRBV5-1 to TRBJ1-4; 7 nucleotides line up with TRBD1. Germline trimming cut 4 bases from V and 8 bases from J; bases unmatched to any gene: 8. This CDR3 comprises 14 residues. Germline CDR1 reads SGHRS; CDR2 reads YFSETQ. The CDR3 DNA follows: TGCGCCAGCAGCGGGGGGACAGCAGACGAAAAACTGTTTTTT. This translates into CASSGGTADEKLFF.

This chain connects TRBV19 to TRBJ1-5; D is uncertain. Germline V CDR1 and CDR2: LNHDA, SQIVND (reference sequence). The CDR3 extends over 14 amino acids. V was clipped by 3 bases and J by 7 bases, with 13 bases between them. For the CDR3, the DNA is TGTGCCAGTAGTATTATGGCAGGAGGCCAGCCCCAGCATTTT. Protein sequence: CASSIMAGGQPQHF.

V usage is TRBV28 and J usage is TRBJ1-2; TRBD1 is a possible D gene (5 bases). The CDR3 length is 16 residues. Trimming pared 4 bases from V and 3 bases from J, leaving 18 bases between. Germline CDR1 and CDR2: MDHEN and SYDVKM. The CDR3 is CASSSPLGRGHYGYTF. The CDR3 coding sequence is TGTGCCAGCAGTTCGCCGTTGGGGCGCGGACACTATGGCTACACCTTC.

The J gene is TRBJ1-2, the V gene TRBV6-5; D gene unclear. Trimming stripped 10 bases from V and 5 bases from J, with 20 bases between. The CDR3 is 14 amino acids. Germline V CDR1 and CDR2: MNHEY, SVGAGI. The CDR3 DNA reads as TGTGCCACCGTCCTACACCCCGAGGATTATGGCTACACCTTC. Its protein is CATVLHPEDYGYTF.

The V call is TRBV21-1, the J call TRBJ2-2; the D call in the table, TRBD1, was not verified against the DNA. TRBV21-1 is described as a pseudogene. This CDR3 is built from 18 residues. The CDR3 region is CASSKAPGRVIGTGELFF. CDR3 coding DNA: TGTGCCAGCAGCAAAGCCCCGGGCAGGGTAATAGGCACCGGGGAGCTGTTTTTT.

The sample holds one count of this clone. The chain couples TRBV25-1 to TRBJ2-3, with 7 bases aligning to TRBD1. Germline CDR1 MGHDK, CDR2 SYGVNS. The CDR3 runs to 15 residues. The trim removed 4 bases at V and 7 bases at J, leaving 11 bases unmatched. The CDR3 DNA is TGTGCCAGCAGTGTCACAGGGGTTGCCAGCCATACGCAGTATTTT. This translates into CASSVTGVASHTQYF.

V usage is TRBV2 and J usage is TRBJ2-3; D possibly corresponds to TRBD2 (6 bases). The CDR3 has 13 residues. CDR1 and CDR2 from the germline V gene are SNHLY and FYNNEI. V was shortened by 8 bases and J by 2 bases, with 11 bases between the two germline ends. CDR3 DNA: TGTGCCAGCGGACGACTAGACACAGATACGCAGTATTTT. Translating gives CASGRLDTDTQYF.

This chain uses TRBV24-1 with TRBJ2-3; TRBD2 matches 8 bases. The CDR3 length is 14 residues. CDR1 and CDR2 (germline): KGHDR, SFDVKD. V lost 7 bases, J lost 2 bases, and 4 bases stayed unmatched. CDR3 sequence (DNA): TGTGCCACCAGCACTAGCGGATACACAGATACGCAGTATTTT. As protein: CATSTSGYTDTQYF.

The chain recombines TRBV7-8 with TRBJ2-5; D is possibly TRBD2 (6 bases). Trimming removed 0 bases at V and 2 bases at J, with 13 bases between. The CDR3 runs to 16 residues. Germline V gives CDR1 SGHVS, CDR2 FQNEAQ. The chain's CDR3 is CASSLALSAGQETQYF. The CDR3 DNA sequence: TGTGCCAGCAGCTTAGCGCTATCCGCGGGGCAAGAGACCCAGTACTTC. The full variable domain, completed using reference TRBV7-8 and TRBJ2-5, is GAGVSQSPRYKVAKRGQDVALRCDPISGHVSLFWYQQALGQGPEFLTYFQNEAQLDKSGLPSDRFFAERPEGSVSTLKIQRTQQEDSAVYLCASSLALSAGQETQYFGPGTRLLVL.

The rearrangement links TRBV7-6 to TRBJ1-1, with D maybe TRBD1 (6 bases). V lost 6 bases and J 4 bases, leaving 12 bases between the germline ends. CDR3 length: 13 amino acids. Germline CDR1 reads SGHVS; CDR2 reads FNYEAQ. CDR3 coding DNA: TGTGCCAGCAGGGCGGGGGGCACCACTGAAGCTTTCTTT. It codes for CASRAGGTTEAFF.

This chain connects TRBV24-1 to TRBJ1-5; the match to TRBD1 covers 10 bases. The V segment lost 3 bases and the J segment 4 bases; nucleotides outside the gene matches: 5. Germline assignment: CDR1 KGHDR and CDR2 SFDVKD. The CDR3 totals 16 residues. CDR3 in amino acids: CATSDGDRGTNQPQHF. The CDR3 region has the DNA TGTGCCACCAGTGATGGGGACAGGGGCACGAATCAGCCCCAGCATTTT.

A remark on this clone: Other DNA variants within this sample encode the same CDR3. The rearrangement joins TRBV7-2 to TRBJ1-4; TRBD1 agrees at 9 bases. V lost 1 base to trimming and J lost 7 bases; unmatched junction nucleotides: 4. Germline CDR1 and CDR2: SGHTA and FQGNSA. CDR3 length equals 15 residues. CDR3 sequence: CASSLGQGVAEKLFF. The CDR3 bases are TGTGCCAGCAGCTTAGGACAGGGGGTGGCTGAAAAACTGTTTTTT.

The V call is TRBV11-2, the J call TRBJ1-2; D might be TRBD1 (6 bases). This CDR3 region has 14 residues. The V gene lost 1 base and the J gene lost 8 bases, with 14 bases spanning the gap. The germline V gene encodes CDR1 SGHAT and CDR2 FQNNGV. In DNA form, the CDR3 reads TGTGCCAGCAGCTTAGTTCCGACAGGCGCGGGCTACACCTTC. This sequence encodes CASSLVPTGAGYTF.

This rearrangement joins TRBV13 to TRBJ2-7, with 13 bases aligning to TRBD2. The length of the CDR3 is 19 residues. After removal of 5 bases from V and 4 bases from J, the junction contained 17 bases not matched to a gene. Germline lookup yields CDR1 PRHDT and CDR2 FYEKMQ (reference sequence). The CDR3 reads CASSITGTSGANSGYEQYF. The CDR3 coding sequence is TGTGCCAGCAGCATAACCGGGACTAGCGGGGCTAATAGCGGTTACGAGCAGTACTTC.

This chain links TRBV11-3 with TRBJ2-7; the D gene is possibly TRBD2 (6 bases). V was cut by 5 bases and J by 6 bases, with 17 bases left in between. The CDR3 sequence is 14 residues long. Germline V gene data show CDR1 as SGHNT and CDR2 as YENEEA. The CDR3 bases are TGTGCCAGCAGCCCAAGAGGGACTCCCGTCGAGCAGTACGTC. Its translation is CASSPRGTPVEQYV.

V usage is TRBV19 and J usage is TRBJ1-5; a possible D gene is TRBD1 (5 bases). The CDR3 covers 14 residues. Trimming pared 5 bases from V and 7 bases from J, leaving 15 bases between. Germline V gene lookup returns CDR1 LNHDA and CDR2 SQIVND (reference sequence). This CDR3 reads CASSLRAGRQPQHF. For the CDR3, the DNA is TGTGCCAGTAGTTTACGGGCGGGGCGGCAGCCCCAGCATTTT. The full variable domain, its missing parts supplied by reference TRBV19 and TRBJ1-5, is DGGITQSPKYLFRKEGQNVTLSCEQNLNHDAMYWYRQDPGQGLRLIYYSQIVNDFQKGDIAEGYSVSREKKESFPLTVTSAQKNPTAFYLCASSLRAGRQPQHFGDGTRLSIL.

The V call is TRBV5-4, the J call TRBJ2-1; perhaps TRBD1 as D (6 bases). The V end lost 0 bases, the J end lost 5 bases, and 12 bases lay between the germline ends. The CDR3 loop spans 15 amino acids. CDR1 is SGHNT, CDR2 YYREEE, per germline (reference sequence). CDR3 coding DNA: TGTGCCAGCAGCTTGGATGGACAGCTCCACAATGAGCAGTTCTTC. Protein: CASSLDGQLHNEQFF.

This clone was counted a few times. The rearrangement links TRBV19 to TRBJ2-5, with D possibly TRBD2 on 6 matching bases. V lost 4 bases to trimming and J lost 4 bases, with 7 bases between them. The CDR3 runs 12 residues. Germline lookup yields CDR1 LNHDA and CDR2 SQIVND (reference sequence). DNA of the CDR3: TGTGCCAGTAGTACCGGGGGAGAGACCCAGTACTTC. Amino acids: CASSTGGETQYF.

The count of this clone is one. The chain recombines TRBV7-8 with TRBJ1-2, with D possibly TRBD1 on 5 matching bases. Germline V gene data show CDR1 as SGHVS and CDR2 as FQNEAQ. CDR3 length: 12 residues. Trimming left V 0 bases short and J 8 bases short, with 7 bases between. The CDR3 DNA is TGTGCCAGCAGCTTAGCAGGGGCCGGCTACACCTTC. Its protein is CASSLAGAGYTF.

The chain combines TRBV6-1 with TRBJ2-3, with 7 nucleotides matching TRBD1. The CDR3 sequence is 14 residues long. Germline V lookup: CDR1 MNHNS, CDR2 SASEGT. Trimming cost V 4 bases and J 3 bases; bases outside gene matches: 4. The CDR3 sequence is CASSVAGGTDTQYF. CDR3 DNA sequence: TGTGCCAGCAGTGTAGCAGGGGGAACAGATACGCAGTATTTT.

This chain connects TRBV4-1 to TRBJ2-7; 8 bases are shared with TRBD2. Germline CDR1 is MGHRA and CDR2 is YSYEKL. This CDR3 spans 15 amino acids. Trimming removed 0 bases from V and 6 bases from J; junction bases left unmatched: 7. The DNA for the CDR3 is TGCGCCAGCAGCCAAGATATCGGGAGGGCCTCCGAGCAGTACTTC. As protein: CASSQDIGRASEQYF.

CDR3 sequence: CASSPYRGNTEAFF. The CDR3 DNA reads as TGTGCCAGCTCACCTTACAGGGGAAACACTGAAGCTTTCTTT. The genes are TRBV18 and TRBJ1-1; TRBD1 aligns across 7 bases. CDR3 length: 14 amino acids. CDR1 KGHSH and CDR2 LQKENI come from the germline V gene. V was pared by 3 bases and J by 2 bases, with 3 bases of the junction left unmatched.

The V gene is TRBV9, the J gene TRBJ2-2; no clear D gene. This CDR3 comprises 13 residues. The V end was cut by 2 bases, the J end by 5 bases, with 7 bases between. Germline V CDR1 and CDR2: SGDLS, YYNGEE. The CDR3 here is CASSVLDTGELFF. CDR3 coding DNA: TGTGCCAGCAGCGTCTTAGATACCGGGGAGCTGTTTTTT.

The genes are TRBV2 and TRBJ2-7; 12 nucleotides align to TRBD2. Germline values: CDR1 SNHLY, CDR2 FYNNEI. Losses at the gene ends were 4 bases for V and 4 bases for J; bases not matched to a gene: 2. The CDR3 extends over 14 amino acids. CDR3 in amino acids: CASSGGTSGYEQYF. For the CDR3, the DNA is TGTGCCAGCAGTGGGGGGACTAGCGGGTACGAGCAGTACTTC.

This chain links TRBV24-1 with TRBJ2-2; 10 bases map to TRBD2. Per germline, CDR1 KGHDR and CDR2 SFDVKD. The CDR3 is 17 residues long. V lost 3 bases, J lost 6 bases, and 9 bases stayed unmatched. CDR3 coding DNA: TGTGCCACCAGTGATGTTGGGGGGGGACTAGCGCCCGGGGAGCTGTTTTTT. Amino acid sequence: CATSDVGGGLAPGELFF.